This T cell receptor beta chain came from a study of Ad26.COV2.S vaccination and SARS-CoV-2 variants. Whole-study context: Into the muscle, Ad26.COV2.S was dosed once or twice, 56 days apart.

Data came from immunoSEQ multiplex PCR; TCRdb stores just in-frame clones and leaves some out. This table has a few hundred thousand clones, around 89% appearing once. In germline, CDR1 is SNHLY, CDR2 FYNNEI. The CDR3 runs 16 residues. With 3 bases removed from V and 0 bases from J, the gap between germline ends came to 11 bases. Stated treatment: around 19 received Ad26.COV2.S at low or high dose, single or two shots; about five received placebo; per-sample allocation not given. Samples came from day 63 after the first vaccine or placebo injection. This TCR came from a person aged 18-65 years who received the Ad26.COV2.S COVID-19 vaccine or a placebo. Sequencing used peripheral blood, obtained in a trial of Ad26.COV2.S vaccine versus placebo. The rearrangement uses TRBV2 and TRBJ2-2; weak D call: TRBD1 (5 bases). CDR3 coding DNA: TGTGCCAGCAGTGATTACGACAGAGCGAACACCGGGGAGCTGTTTTTT. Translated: CASSDYDRANTGELFF.